This paragraph covers one TCR beta chain sequence. Sequenced by immunoSEQ multiplex PCR; TCRdb stores in-frame clones only, minus some. The data contain approximately 260,000 clones, around 82% of them singletons. This entry comes from a study of Tregs in tolerant kidney transplant recipients. Thawed PBMCs were FACS-sorted into unstimulated CD4+CD25+CD127- regulatory T cells, CD4+CD25- non-regulatory cells, CD4 and CD8 cells. The germline V gene encodes CDR1 SGHRS and CDR2 YFSETQ. The length of the CDR3 is 11 residues. The ends were cut back, 3 bases at V and 2 bases at J, with 2 bases in the middle. The source of this sequence is a human donor in good health. Sequenced input: CD4+ T cells from blood. J is TRBJ2-5 and V is TRBV5-1; D is uncertain. CDR3 coding DNA: TGCGCCAGCAGCTCTCAAGAGACCCAGTACTTC. Amino acids: CASSSQETQYF.